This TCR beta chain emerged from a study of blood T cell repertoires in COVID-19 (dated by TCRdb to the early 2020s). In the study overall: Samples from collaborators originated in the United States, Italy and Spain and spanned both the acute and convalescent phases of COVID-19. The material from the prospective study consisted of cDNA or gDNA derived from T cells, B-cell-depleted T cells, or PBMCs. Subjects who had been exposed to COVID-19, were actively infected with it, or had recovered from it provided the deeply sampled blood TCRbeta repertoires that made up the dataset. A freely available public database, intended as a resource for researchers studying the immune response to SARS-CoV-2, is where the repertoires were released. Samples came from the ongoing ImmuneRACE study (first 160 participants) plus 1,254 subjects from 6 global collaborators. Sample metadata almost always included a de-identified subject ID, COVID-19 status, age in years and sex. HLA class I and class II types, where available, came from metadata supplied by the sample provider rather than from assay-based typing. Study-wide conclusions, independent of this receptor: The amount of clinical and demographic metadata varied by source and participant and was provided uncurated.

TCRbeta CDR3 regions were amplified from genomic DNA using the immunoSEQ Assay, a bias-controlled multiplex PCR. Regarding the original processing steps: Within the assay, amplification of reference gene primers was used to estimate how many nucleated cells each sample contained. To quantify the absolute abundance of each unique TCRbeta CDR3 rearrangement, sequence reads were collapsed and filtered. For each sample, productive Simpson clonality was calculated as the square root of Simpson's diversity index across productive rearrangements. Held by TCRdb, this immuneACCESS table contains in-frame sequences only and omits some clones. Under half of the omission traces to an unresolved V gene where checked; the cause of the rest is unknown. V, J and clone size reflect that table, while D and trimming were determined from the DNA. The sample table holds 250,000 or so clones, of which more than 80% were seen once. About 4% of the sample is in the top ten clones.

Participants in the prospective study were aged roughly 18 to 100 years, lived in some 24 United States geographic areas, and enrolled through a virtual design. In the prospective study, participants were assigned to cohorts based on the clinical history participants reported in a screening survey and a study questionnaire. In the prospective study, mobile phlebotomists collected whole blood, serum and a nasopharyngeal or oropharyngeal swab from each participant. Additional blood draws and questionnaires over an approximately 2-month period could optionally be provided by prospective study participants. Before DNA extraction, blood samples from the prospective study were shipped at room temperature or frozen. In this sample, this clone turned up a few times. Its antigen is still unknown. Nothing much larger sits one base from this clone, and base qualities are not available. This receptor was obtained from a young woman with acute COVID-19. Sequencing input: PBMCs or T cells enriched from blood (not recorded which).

The CDR3 region reads CASSHLTISYEQYF. DNA sequence: TGCGCCAGCAGCCATCTAACGATATCCTACGAGCAGTACTTC. The chain is assembled from TRBV5-1 and TRBJ2-7; too little of a D gene remains to name it. The CDR3, cysteine through phenylalanine, is 14 amino acids long. Only the CDR3 portion is preserved as DNA: 42 bases, with reading frame beginning at the first base. V is cut by 4 bases and J by 1 base, and the space between the germline ends is 12 bases. Reading the germline V gene gives CDR1 SGHRS and CDR2 YFSETQ.